This TCR beta chain was profiled in a study of cytomegalovirus exposure and HLA in healthy donors. This PCR relied on a set of 60 Vbeta primers and 13 Jbeta primers. The method was immunoSEQ multiplex PCR; TCRdb's version includes in-frame clones alone and lacks a portion of them. In the table there are about 85,000 clones, roughly 80% of which are singletons. For this clone: Its target is unknown.

General observations from the study: Donors were assumed by presence/absence analyses to have roughly uniform sequencing depth.

This CDR3 contains 18 residues. CDR1 is LNHDA, CDR2 SQIVND, per germline (reference sequence). J gave up 0 bases and V 7 bases, and 12 bases lay outside the gene matches. The sample was PBMCs. The chain links TRBV19 to TRBJ1-4; 9 bases are a match to TRBD1. This sequence originates from a man aged 45 to 65 in good health and CMV-seropositive. The CDR3 spells CASTKNRGQTSTNEKLFF. The DNA for the CDR3 is TGTGCCAGTACCAAAAACAGGGGGCAGACCTCAACTAATGAAAAACTGTTTTTT.